This TCR beta chain appears in the sequencing data of a study of early T cells in non-severe SARS-CoV-2 infection (dated by TCRdb to the early 2020s). Regarding the research as a whole: Bulk RNA from unsorted whole blood was used for TCR sequencing, so alpha and beta chains could not be paired. Beyond this particular receptor, the publication reports: VDJdb matching was skewed toward anti-spike CD8 responses and likely underestimated virus-specific expansions, missing private and CD4 specificities.

Taken from the germline V gene (reference sequence), the CDR1 and CDR2 loops are MNHNY and SVGAGI. The cysteine opens and the phenylalanine closes a CDR3 of 16 amino acids. Kept here is only the CDR3 DNA, which spans 48 bases and is read in frame from base 1. After removal of 8 bases from V and 3 bases from J, the junction retains 15 bases not matched to a gene. This clonotype was observed many times. What this receptor recognizes is not known. Per-base quality was not reported, and no clone a single base away is much larger than it. Set within a cohort of healthcare workers in London, UK, this nested case-control study involved weekly PCR testing of nasopharyngeal swabs along with blood sampling. Between 23 and 31 March 2020, the week of the UK lockdown, healthcare workers were enrolled and then followed up weekly for as long as 16 weeks. Library prep was done by 5' RACE. The instrument was a NextSeq 500. To correct for sequencing error and PCR bias, the TCR library protocol tagged individual cDNA molecules with unique molecular identifiers. Both TCR alpha and beta chains were sequenced, and tight co-correlation was observed between alpha and beta sequence abundances in each sample. For the original study's pipeline: Decombinator V4 was used to annotate TCR sequences for V gene, J gene and CDR3. Expanded TCRs were defined as changing significantly between any two time points under a Poisson model with p below 0.0001. TCR abundances were normalised to the total number of TCRs sequenced in each sample and reported as counts per million. TRAV1-2 paired with TRAJ12, TRAJ20 or TRAJ33 defined MAIT TCRs, while TRAV10 paired with TRAJ18 defined iNKT TCRs. A search of VDJdb, accessed on 1 November 2021, was run for TCRs annotated to CMV, EBV and SARS-CoV-2, with TCRs annotated for multiple antigens excluded. TCRdb reworked the public reads: Q25 trimming with fastp, MiXCR clone assembly, productive beta chains retained. Each CDR3 protein gets just one entry, which takes the most common genes and DNA from the rows behind it. The V and J calls, along with clone size, are taken from TCRdb and not from the paper's own processing. The sample table shows some 54,000 distinct CDR3 sequences, and approximately 11% are seen once. Less than 15% of the sample is in the top ten clones.

The sample consisted of whole blood. The rearrangement combines TRBV6-6 with TRBJ2-7; 8 middle bases align to TRBD2. The clonotype comes from an adult who was a healthcare worker with PCR-confirmed SARS-CoV-2 infection or an uninfected control (not recorded which). The CDR3 amino acid sequence is: CASGQSTRGGGYEQYF. Here is the DNA: TGTGCCAGCGGCCAAAGCACCCGGGGGGGAGGCTACGAGCAGTACTTC.